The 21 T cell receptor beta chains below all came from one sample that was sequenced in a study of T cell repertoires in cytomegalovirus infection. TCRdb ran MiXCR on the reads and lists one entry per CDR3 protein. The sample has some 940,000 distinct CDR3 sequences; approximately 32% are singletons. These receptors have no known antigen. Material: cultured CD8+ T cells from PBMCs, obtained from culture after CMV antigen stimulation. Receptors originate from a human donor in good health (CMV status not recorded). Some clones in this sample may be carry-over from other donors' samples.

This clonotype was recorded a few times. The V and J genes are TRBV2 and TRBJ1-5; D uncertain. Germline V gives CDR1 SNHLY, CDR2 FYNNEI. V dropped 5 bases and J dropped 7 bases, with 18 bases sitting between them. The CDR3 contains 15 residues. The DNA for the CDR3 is TGTGCCAGCAGTAACGGGCCTCTTCAAGGGCAGCCCCAGCATTTT. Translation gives CASSNGPLQGQPQHF.

This CDR3 reads CASSFGTGQYEQYF. The CDR3 coding sequence is TGTGCCAGCAGTTTCGGGACAGGGCAATACGAGCAGTACTTC. The chain joins TRBV27 to TRBJ2-7; TRBD1 matches at 9 bases. Germline assignment: CDR1 MNHEY and CDR2 SMNVEV (reference sequence). J gave up 4 bases and V 3 bases, and 4 bases lay outside the gene matches. This CDR3 is built from 14 residues.

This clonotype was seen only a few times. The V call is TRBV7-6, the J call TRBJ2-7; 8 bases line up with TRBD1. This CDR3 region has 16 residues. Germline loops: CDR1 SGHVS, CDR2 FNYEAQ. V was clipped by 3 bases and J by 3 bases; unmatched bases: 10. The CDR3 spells CASSFGDRGGVYEQYF. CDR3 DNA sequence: TGTGCCAGCAGCTTTGGTGACAGGGGTGGAGTCTACGAGCAGTACTTC.

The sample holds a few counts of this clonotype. CDR3 nucleotide sequence: TGTGCCAGCAGTTACTCGCGGGGGACAGGGAACACTGAAGCTTTCTTT. Amino acid sequence: CASSYSRGTGNTEAFF. The chain joins TRBV6-5 to TRBJ1-1, with TRBD1 matching 8 bases. Looked up from germline, CDR1 is MNHEY and CDR2 is SVGAGI. The CDR3 is made up of 16 amino acids. J lost 1 base, V lost 0 bases, and 4 bases had no gene match.

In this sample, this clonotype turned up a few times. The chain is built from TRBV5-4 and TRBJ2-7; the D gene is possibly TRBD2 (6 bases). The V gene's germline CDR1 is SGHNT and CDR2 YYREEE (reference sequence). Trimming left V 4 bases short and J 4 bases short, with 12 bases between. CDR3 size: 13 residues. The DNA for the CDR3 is TGTGCCAGCAGCCCGGGCGGACTATACGAGCAGTACGTC. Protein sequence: CASSPGGLYEQYV.

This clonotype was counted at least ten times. Written as DNA, the CDR3 is TGTGCCAGCAGCTCCACACCGGGAGGCAATCAGCCCCAGCATTTT. This encodes CASSSTPGGNQPQHF. The chain joins TRBV7-8 to TRBJ1-5; D unresolved. Germline CDR1 SGHVS, CDR2 FQNEAQ. Trimming removed 4 bases at V and 2 bases at J, with 12 bases between. This CDR3 is built from 15 residues.

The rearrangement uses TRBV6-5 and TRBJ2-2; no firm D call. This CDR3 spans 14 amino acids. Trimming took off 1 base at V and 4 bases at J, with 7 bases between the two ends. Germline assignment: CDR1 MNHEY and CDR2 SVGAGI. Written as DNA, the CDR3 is TGTGCCAGCAGTTACTTCAGGACCACCGGGGAGCTGTTTTTT. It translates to CASSYFRTTGELFF.

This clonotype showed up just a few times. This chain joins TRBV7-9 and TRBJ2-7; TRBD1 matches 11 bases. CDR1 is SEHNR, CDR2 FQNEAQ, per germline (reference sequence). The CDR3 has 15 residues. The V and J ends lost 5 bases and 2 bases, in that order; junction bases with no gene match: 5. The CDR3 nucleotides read TGTGCCAGCAGCCACGAGGGACAGGGGGCCTACGAGCAGTACTTC. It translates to CASSHEGQGAYEQYF.

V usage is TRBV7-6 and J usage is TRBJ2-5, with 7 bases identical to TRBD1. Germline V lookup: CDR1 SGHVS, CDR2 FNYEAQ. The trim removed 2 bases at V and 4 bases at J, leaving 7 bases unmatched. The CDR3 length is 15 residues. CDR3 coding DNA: TGTGCCAGCAGCTTAAGGGGACAGTCCCGAGAGACCCAGTACTTC. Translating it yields CASSLRGQSRETQYF. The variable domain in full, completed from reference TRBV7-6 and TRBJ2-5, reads GAGVSQSPRYKVTKRGQDVALRCDPISGHVSLYWYRQALGQGPEFLTYFNYEAQQDKSGLPNDRFSAERPEGSISTLTIQRTEQRDSAMYRCASSLRGQSRETQYFGPGTRLLVL.

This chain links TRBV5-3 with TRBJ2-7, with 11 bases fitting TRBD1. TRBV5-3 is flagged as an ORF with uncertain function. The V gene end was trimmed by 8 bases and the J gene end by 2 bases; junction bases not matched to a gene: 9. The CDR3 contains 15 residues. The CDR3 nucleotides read TGTGCCAGCAGCGCGGGACAGGGGGTACCCTACGAGCAGTACGTC. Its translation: CASSAGQGVPYEQYV.

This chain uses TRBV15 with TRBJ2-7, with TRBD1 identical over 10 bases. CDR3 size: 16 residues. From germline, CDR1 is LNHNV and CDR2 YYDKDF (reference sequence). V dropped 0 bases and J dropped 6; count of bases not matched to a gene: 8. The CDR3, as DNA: TGTGCCACCAGCAGAGACCACCGGGACAGGGGCGGCGAGCAGTACTTC. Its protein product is CATSRDHRDRGGEQYF.

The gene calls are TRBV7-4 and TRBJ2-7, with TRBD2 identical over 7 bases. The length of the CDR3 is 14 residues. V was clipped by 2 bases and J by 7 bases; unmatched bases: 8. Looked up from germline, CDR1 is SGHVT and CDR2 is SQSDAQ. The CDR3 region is CASSLYTTSEEQYV. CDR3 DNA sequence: TGTGCCAGCAGCTTATATACTACTAGCGAAGAGCAGTACGTC.

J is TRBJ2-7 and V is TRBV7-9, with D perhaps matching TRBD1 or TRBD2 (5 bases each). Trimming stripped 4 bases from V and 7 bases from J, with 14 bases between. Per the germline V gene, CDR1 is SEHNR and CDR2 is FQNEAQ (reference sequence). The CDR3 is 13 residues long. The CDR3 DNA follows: TGTGCCAGCAGCTCCGGGACCCCGGGGGAGCAGTACTTC. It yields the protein CASSSGTPGEQYF.

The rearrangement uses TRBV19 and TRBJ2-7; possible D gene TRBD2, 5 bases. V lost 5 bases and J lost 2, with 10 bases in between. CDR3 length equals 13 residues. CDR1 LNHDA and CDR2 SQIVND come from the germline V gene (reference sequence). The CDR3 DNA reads TGTGCCAGTAGTCCAAGCGGAGCCTACGAGCAGTACTTC. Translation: CASSPSGAYEQYF.

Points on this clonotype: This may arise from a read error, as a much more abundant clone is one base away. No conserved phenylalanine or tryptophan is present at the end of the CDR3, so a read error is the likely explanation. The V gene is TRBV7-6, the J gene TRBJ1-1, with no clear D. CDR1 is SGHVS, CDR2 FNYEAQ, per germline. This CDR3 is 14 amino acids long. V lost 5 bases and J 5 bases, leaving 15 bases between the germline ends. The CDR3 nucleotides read TGTGCCAGCAGCCTAGGGCCAGGACGGACTGAAGCTTTCCTT. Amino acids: CASSLGPGRTEAFL.

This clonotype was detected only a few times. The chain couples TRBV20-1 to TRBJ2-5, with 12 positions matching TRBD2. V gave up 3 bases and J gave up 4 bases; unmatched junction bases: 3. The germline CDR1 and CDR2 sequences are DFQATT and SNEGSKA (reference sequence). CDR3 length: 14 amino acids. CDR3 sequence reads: CSARKLAGGETQYF. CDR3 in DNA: TGCAGTGCTAGGAAACTAGCGGGGGGAGAGACCCAGTACTTC.

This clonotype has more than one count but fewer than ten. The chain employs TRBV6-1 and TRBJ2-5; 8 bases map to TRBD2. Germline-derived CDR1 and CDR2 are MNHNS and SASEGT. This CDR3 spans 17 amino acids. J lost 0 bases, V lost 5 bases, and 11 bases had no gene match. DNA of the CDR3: TGTGCCAGCAGTTCCGGGGGGGGTAGCGGGGACCAAGAGACCCAGTACTTC. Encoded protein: CASSSGGGSGDQETQYF.

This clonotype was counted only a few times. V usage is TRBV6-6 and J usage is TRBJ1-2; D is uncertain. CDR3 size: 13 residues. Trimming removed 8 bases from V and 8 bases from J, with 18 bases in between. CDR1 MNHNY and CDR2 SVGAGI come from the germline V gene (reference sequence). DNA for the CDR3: TGTGCCAGCGGAACATGGGAGGGAGAAGGCTACACCTTC. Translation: CASGTWEGEGYTF.

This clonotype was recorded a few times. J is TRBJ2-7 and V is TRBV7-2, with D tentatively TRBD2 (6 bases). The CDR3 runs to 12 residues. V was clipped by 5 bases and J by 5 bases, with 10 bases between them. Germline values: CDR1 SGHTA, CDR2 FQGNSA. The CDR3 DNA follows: TGTGCCAGCAGCGACCTAGCGAACGAGCAGTACGTC. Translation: CASSDLANEQYV.

CDR3 DNA sequence: TGCAGTGCTAGAGATGTGAGGGGATACAATGAGCAGTTCTTC. Translated, it gives CSARDVRGYNEQFF. This sequence joins TRBV20-1 and TRBJ2-1; D tentatively reads TRBD1 or TRBD2 (5 bases each). V was cut by 0 bases and J by 4 bases, with 10 bases left in between. CDR3 length: 14 amino acids. Germline V lookup: CDR1 DFQATT, CDR2 SNEGSKA (reference sequence).

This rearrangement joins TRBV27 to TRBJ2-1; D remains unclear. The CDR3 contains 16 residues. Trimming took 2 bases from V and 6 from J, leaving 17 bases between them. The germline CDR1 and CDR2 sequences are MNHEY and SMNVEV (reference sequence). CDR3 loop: CASSLKGPPILNEQFF. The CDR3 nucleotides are TGTGCCAGCAGTTTAAAAGGGCCTCCGATTCTCAATGAGCAGTTCTTC.